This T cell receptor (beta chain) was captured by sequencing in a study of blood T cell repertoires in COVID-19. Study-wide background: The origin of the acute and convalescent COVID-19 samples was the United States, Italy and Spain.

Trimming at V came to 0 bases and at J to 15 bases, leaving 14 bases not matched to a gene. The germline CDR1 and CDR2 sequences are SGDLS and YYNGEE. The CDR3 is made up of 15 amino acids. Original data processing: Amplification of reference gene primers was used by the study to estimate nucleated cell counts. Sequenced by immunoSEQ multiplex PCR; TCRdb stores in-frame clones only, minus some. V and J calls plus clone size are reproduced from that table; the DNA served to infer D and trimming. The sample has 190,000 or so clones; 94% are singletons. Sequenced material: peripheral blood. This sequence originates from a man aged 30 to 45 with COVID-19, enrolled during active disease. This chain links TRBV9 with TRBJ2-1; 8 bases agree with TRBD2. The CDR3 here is CASSVGPERGSGLFF. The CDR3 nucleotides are TGTGCCAGCAGCGTAGGACCGGAGCGGGGGTCGGGTTTGTTCTTC.